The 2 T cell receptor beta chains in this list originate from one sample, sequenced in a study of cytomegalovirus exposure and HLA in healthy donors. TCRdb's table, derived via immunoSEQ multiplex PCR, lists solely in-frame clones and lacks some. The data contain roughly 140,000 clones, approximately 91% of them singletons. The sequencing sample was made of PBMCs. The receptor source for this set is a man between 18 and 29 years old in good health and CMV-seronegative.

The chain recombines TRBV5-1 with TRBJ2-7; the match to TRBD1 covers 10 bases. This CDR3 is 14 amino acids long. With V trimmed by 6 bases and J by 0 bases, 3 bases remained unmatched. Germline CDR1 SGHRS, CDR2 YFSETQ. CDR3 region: CASTRTGGSYEQYF. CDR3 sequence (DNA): TGCGCCAGCACCCGGACAGGGGGCTCCTACGAGCAGTACTTC.

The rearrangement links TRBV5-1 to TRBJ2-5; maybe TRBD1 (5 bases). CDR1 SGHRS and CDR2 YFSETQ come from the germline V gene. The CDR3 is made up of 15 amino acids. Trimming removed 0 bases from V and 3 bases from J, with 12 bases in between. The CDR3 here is CASSLGSQGKETQYF. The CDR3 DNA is TGCGCCAGCAGCTTGGGATCCCAGGGTAAAGAGACCCAGTACTTC.